The 30 T cell receptor beta chains below come from one sample, sequenced in a study of shared clonotypes between healthy human individuals. Produced via immunoSEQ multiplex PCR; TCRdb's table is partial and in-frame only. This sample has roughly 1.5 million clones, with approximately 98% found just once. Sequencing input: naive CD4+ T cells sorted from blood. Subset indicated: CD45RA+ positively selected. The receptors derive from a man in his thirties or forties in good health.

This clone was seen once. The J gene is TRBJ2-2, the V gene TRBV15, with D hard to call. This CDR3 comprises 13 residues. V gave up 0 bases and J gave up 5 bases, with 4 bases separating them. From germline, CDR1 is LNHNV and CDR2 YYDKDF (reference sequence). The CDR3 region is CATSRDTTGELFF. The CDR3, as DNA: TGTGCCACCAGCAGAGATACTACCGGGGAGCTGTTTTTT. Using reference TRBV15 and TRBJ2-2 for the parts outside the CDR3, the full variable domain is DAMVIQNPRYQVTQFGKPVTLSCSQTLNHNVMYWYQQKSSQAPKLLFHYYDKDFNNEADTPDNFQSRRPNTSFCFLDIRSPGLGDTAMYLCATSRDTTGELFFGEGSRLTVL.

J is TRBJ1-1 and V is TRBV5-1; the D gene is possibly TRBD1 (5 bases). The CDR3 is made up of 13 amino acids. CDR1 is SGHRS and CDR2 is YFSETQ in the germline V gene. Trimming took off 0 bases at V and 7 bases at J, with 10 bases between the two ends. CDR3 sequence: CASSLAGPVEAFF. The CDR3 nucleotides read TGCGCCAGCAGCTTGGCGGGGCCGGTTGAAGCTTTCTTT.

V is TRBV7-6 and J is TRBJ2-5; 7 bases line up with TRBD2. From germline, CDR1 is SGHVS and CDR2 FNYEAQ. The length of the CDR3 is 16 residues. J gave up 1 base and V 1 base, and 6 bases lay outside the gene matches. CDR3 DNA sequence: TGTGCCAGCAGCTTAGTCCCGGGAGGACGCCAAGAGACCCAGTACTTC. Protein: CASSLVPGGRQETQYF. The full variable domain, with the rest looked up from reference TRBV7-6 and TRBJ2-5, is GAGVSQSPRYKVTKRGQDVALRCDPISGHVSLYWYRQALGQGPEFLTYFNYEAQQDKSGLPNDRFSAERPEGSISTLTIQRTEQRDSAMYRCASSLVPGGRQETQYFGPGTRLLVL.

About this clone itself: At the DNA level, this CDR3 is encoded by other sequences in the same sample as well. This chain joins TRBV9 and TRBJ2-7, with D possibly TRBD2 on 5 matching bases. The CDR3 covers 14 residues. Germline CDR1 reads SGDLS; CDR2 reads YYNGEE. Trimming removed 0 bases from V and 3 bases from J, with 10 bases in between. CDR3 DNA: TGTGCCAGCAGCGTAGGTGGTAGCGACTACGAGCAGTACTTC. It yields the protein CASSVGGSDYEQYF.

This rearrangement joins TRBV11-2 to TRBJ2-7; the D gene is possibly TRBD2 (6 bases). Trimming removed 5 bases from V and 4 bases from J, with 15 bases in between. Looked up from germline, CDR1 is SGHAT and CDR2 is FQNNGV. The CDR3 is 14 residues long. The DNA for the CDR3 is TGTGCCAGCAGCCTCCTCCCTGGGAGGTACGAGCAGTACTTC. Residues: CASSLLPGRYEQYF.

The chain recombines TRBV27 with TRBJ1-2, with D perhaps matching TRBD1 (6 bases). The CDR3 covers 14 residues. Germline CDR1 MNHEY, CDR2 SMNVEV (reference sequence). Trimming took 6 bases from V and 4 from J, leaving 15 bases between them. CDR3 loop: CASSWMGQGYGYTF. The CDR3 DNA reads TGTGCCAGCAGCTGGATGGGACAAGGCTATGGCTACACCTTC.

This chain connects TRBV19 to TRBJ1-4, with 12 positions matching TRBD1. Germline CDR1 LNHDA, CDR2 SQIVND (reference sequence). This CDR3 is 14 amino acids long. Trimming removed 6 bases from V and 7 bases from J; junction bases left unmatched: 3. The CDR3 DNA reads as TGTGCCAGTAGCAGGGACAGGGGGCGTGAAAAACTGTTTTTT. The encoded protein is CASSRDRGREKLFF.

The chain combines TRBV29-1 with TRBJ2-2; D perhaps matches TRBD2 (5 bases). Trimming shortened V by 4 bases and J by 5 bases, and 14 bases separated the two germline ends. From germline, CDR1 is SQVTM and CDR2 ANQGSEA. The CDR3 sequence is 14 residues long. The CDR3 region is CSVGRGPETGELFF. The CDR3 DNA sequence: TGCAGCGTTGGACGAGGGCCGGAGACCGGGGAGCTGTTTTTT.

On this clone itself: This sample also contains other DNA sequences that code for the same CDR3. The chain uses TRBV20-1 and TRBJ2-5, with D perhaps matching TRBD2 (5 bases). V was cut by 6 bases and J by 2 bases, with 7 bases left in between. Germline CDR1 and CDR2: DFQATT and SNEGSKA (reference sequence). The CDR3 contains 11 residues. CDR3 in amino acids: CSARGQETQYF. The CDR3, as DNA: TGCAGTGCCCGGGGTCAAGAGACCCAGTACTTC.

This clone was counted once. The chain couples TRBV6-5 to TRBJ1-2; no clear D. V lost 8 bases and J 4 bases, leaving 8 bases between the germline ends. Looked up from germline, CDR1 is MNHEY and CDR2 is SVGAGI. This CDR3 comprises 11 residues. The DNA of the CDR3 is TGTGCCAGCGGGGAGGCCTATGGCTACACCTTC. Translation: CASGEAYGYTF.

This clone has only one observation. J is TRBJ1-2 and V is TRBV15; 7 bases line up with TRBD1. This CDR3 is built from 15 residues. J lost 4 bases, V lost 7 bases, and 12 bases had no gene match. The V gene's germline CDR1 is LNHNV and CDR2 YYDKDF (reference sequence). CDR3 bases: TGTGCCACCACCAGCGGGACAGCGGATTTCTATGGCTACACCTTC. Its translation: CATTSGTADFYGYTF. Complete variable domain (other parts from reference TRBV15 and TRBJ1-2): DAMVIQNPRYQVTQFGKPVTLSCSQTLNHNVMYWYQQKSSQAPKLLFHYYDKDFNNEADTPDNFQSRRPNTSFCFLDIRSPGLGDTAMYLCATTSGTADFYGYTFGSGTRLTVV.

V and J are TRBV19 and TRBJ2-3, with 11 bases fitting TRBD2. Looked up from germline, CDR1 is LNHDA and CDR2 is SQIVND (reference sequence). The length of the CDR3 is 17 residues. The trim removed 4 bases at V and 2 bases at J, leaving 8 bases unmatched. The CDR3 region is CASSRDSGRALTDTQYF. CDR3 nucleotides: TGTGCCAGTAGTAGGGATAGCGGGAGGGCCCTCACAGATACGCAGTATTTT.

A note on this clone: Other DNA sequences in this specimen translate into the identical CDR3. This chain links TRBV28 with TRBJ1-2, with a weak D call TRBD1 (5 bases). The CDR3 is 13 amino acids. Trimming took off 5 bases at V and 4 bases at J, with 11 bases between the two ends. CDR1 MDHEN and CDR2 SYDVKM come from the germline V gene. Here the CDR3 reads CASSPPDSYGYTF. Written as DNA, the CDR3 is TGTGCCAGCAGTCCGCCTGACAGCTATGGCTACACCTTC.

This rearrangement joins TRBV29-1 to TRBJ2-2, with 8 nucleotides matching TRBD1. Germline CDR1 reads SQVTM; CDR2 reads ANQGSEA. Unmatched junction bases numbered 8, after V lost 5 bases and J lost 0 bases. CDR3 length equals 16 residues. CDR3: CSVQKSGQANTGELFF. Here the CDR3 DNA reads TGCAGCGTTCAGAAATCGGGACAGGCGAACACCGGGGAGCTGTTTTTT.

This chain uses TRBV19 with TRBJ1-5, with a weak D call TRBD1 (6 bases). Between the trimmed V and J ends, which lost 3 bases and 7 bases, there was a span of 16 bases. Germline assignment: CDR1 LNHDA and CDR2 SQIVND (reference sequence). The CDR3 covers 15 residues. CDR3 sequence (DNA): TGTGCCAGTAGTATTGGGGGCCTCGGAGGCCAGCCCCAGCATTTT. This sequence encodes CASSIGGLGGQPQHF.

V is TRBV7-2 and J is TRBJ2-2, with 7 nucleotides matching TRBD1. The V segment lost 0 bases and the J segment 4 bases; nucleotides outside the gene matches: 2. The germline CDR1 and CDR2 sequences are SGHTA and FQGNSA. The CDR3 extends over 15 amino acids. The CDR3 DNA is TGTGCCAGCAGCTTAGCAGGGGGCAGCACCGGGGAGCTGTTTTTT. Its translation is CASSLAGGSTGELFF.

The chain is built from TRBV30 and TRBJ2-7; D is possibly TRBD1 (5 bases). The V end lost 0 bases, the J end lost 2 bases, and 23 bases lay between the germline ends. Germline CDR1 is GTSNPN and CDR2 is SVGIG (reference sequence). The CDR3 is made up of 18 amino acids. The CDR3 DNA reads as TGTGCCTGGAGTGTACCCCCCAGGGCCGTCAGATTTCCCTACGAGCAGTACTTC. Residues: CAWSVPPRAVRFPYEQYF.

The chain joins TRBV29-1 to TRBJ1-1; D unresolved. Looked up from germline, CDR1 is SQVTM and CDR2 is ANQGSEA. The CDR3 sequence is 13 residues long. V was pared by 4 bases and J by 6 bases, with 15 bases between. Written as DNA, the CDR3 is TGCAGCGTTGGTGCGTTTCAACGCGCTGAAGCTTTCTTT. It specifies CSVGAFQRAEAFF.

The gene calls are TRBV9 and TRBJ2-1; TRBD2 matches 7 bases. Germline V lookup: CDR1 SGDLS, CDR2 YYNGEE. The CDR3 loop spans 14 amino acids. Trimming at V came to 0 bases and at J to 9 bases, leaving 6 bases not matched to a gene. CDR3 in amino acids: CASSVDGRGIEQFF. As DNA, the CDR3 is TGTGCCAGCAGCGTAGATGGGCGGGGGATTGAGCAGTTCTTC.

This clone is a singleton in its sample. The V gene is TRBV5-4, the J gene TRBJ2-2; 10 nucleotides align to TRBD1. The V gene's germline CDR1 is SGHNT and CDR2 YYREEE (reference sequence). This CDR3 is built from 15 residues. With V trimmed by 5 bases and J by 6 bases, 7 bases remained unmatched. The CDR3 DNA follows: TGTGCCAGCAGTCGGGACAGGGGACGTTCCGGGGAGCTGTTTTTT. Translating gives CASSRDRGRSGELFF.

Only one count was recorded for this clone. J is TRBJ2-3 and V is TRBV5-1, with D perhaps assigned TRBD1 or TRBD2 (5 bases each). Trimming pared 0 bases from V and 9 bases from J, leaving 17 bases between. CDR1 SGHRS and CDR2 YFSETQ come from the germline V gene. This CDR3 is built from 15 residues. CDR3: CASSLVGMRDDTQYF. DNA of the CDR3: TGCGCCAGCAGCTTGGTAGGGATGAGGGACGACACGCAGTATTTT.

The chain combines TRBV6-6 with TRBJ2-1; D may be TRBD1 (5 bases). With 5 bases removed from V and 5 bases from J, the gap between germline ends came to 7 bases. CDR3 length equals 12 residues. In germline, CDR1 is MNHNY, CDR2 SVGAGI (reference sequence). In DNA form, the CDR3 reads TGTGCCAGCAGTAGGGGAAACAATGAGCAGTTCTTC. It yields the protein CASSRGNNEQFF.

The chain employs TRBV9 and TRBJ2-1, with 7 bases identical to TRBD2. With 3 bases clipped from V and 5 bases from J, the junction kept 8 bases outside the gene matches. This CDR3 is built from 15 residues. CDR1 SGDLS and CDR2 YYNGEE come from the germline V gene. CDR3 in amino acids: CASSAVAGANNEQFF. The DNA of the CDR3 is TGTGCCAGCAGCGCGGTTGCGGGAGCGAACAATGAGCAGTTCTTC.

The rearrangement uses TRBV28 and TRBJ2-7, with a weak D call TRBD1 (5 bases). This CDR3 is 15 amino acids long. The V end lost 6 bases, the J end lost 0 bases, and 15 bases lay between the germline ends. Germline values: CDR1 MDHEN, CDR2 SYDVKM. Here the CDR3 reads CASSLGAFSSYEQYF. DNA for the CDR3: TGTGCCAGCAGCCTAGGGGCCTTTAGCTCCTACGAGCAGTACTTC.

The CDR3 DNA sequence: TGTGCCAGCAGCTTTGGGACTACGGGCGAGCAGTACTTC. It specifies CASSFGTTGEQYF. The J gene is TRBJ2-7, the V gene TRBV9; 7 bases fit TRBD2. The CDR3 has 13 residues. With 4 bases clipped from V and 6 bases from J, the junction kept 7 bases outside the gene matches. The V gene's germline CDR1 is SGDLS and CDR2 YYNGEE.

This sequence joins TRBV29-1 and TRBJ2-1; D possibly corresponds to TRBD1 (5 bases). This CDR3 has 14 residues. Germline-derived CDR1 and CDR2 are SQVTM and ANQGSEA. Trimming shortened V by 6 bases and J by 5 bases, and 17 bases separated the two germline ends. The CDR3 coding sequence is TGCAGCGTATTTGGAGCTGGGGCACACAATGAGCAGTTCTTC. This translates into CSVFGAGAHNEQFF.

The V call is TRBV29-1, the J call TRBJ2-1; TRBD2 agrees at 9 bases. V shed 5 bases and J 12 bases; nucleotides not matched to a gene: 14. CDR1 is SQVTM and CDR2 is ANQGSEA in the germline V gene. The CDR3 is made up of 14 amino acids. The CDR3 protein is CSVSGRLADTGQFF. As DNA, the CDR3 is TGCAGCGTTTCCGGGAGACTAGCGGATACGGGGCAGTTCTTC.

This chain uses TRBV19 with TRBJ1-1; 9 bases align to TRBD1. This CDR3 region has 14 residues. CDR1 LNHDA and CDR2 SQIVND come from the germline V gene (reference sequence). The trim removed 6 bases at V and 5 bases at J, leaving 7 bases unmatched. The CDR3 loop reads CASRTGQGKTEAFF. The DNA for the CDR3 is TGTGCCAGTAGAACGGGACAGGGAAAAACTGAAGCTTTCTTT.

V usage is TRBV29-1 and J usage is TRBJ2-3, with D perhaps given as TRBD1 or TRBD2 (5 bases each). Trimming pared 6 bases from V and 5 bases from J, leaving 15 bases between. The V gene's germline CDR1 is SQVTM and CDR2 ANQGSEA. This CDR3 region has 13 residues. The CDR3 nucleotides read TGCAGCGTGGGGACGGTTCTTGGAGATACGCAGTATTTT. This translates into CSVGTVLGDTQYF.

The chain uses TRBV9 and TRBJ2-1; D might be TRBD1 or TRBD2, each matching 5 bases. Germline-derived CDR1 and CDR2 are SGDLS and YYNGEE. The CDR3 is 14 residues long. V gave up 4 bases and J gave up 5 bases, with 13 bases separating them. Written as DNA, the CDR3 is TGTGCCAGCAGCCCCCGAGGGGATCACAATGAGCAGTTCTTC. This gives the protein CASSPRGDHNEQFF.